The rows below give T cell receptor beta chains drawn from one sample of a study of cytomegalovirus exposure and HLA in healthy donors. Assay: immunoSEQ multiplex PCR; the TCRdb copy retains only in-frame clones and omits some. The sample data list tens of thousands of clones. The source material was PBMCs. Receptor source: a woman aged 25-40 years in good health and CMV-seropositive. Both conserved end residues are part of each CDR3. D genes are given only for firm matches.

>TRBD1|16|TRBV28|TRBJ2-6
TGTGCCAGCAGTCCGACAGGGGCGGCTGGGGCCAACGTCCTGACTTTC
CASSPTGAAGANVLTF
>TRBD1|15|TRBV7-2|TRBJ1-3
TGTGCCAGCAGCTCATCAGGGGGTGCTGGAAACACCATATATTTT
CASSSSGGAGNTIYF
>.|16|TRBV5-4|TRBJ1-6
TGTGCCAGCAGCTCATCGTCGGAGCCGAACTATGCGGCCCTCCACTTT
CASSSSSEPNYAALHF
>TRBD1|15|TRBV18|TRBJ1-3
TGTGCCAGCTCACGAACCGGACAGGGAGGAAACACCATATATTTT
CASSRTGQGGNTIYF
>.|12|TRBV10-1|TRBJ1-2
TGCGCCAGCAGTGACTCCCCCTATGGCTACACCTTC
CASSDSPYGYTF
>.|19|TRBV6-1|TRBJ1-5
TGTGCCAGCAGTGAATACGGACTCACTTACCCTTATAGCAATCAGCCCCAGCATTTT
CASSEYGLTYPYSNQPQHF
>.|13|TRBV28|TRBJ1-1
TGTGCCAGCAAGGGGGGGTTGAACACTGAAGCTTTCTTT
CASKGGLNTEAFF
>TRBD2|15|TRBV5-1|TRBJ2-1
TGCGCCAGCAGGGTTAGCGGGGGGGCTCTCGGTGAGCAGTTCTTC
CASRVSGGALGEQFF
>.|15|TRBV27|TRBJ1-2
TGTGCCAGCAGTTTAGCCATCAGGGGTAACTATGGCTACACCTTC
CASSLAIRGNYGYTF
>.|14|TRBV19|TRBJ1-6
TGTGCCAGTAGCCCCGACAGTAATAATTCACCCCTCCACTTT
CASSPDSNNSPLHF
>TRBD2|14|TRBV7-2|TRBJ2-4
TGTGCCAGCAGCGCCTGGACTAGCGGGGGAGTCGCGGACTTC
CASSAWTSGGVADF
>.|13|TRBV27|TRBJ2-5
TGTGCCAGCAGTTTGGGCAGGGCGGAGACCCAGTACTTC
CASSLGRAETQYF
>TRBD1|15|TRBV4-2|TRBJ1-1
TGTGCCAGCAGCCAGGAACAGGGGACGAATACTGAAGCTTTCTTT
CASSQEQGTNTEAFF
>.|13|TRBV10-2|TRBJ1-5
TGCGCCAGCAGTGAAACAGAAAATCAGCCCCAGCATTTT
CASSETENQPQHF